Listed below are T cell receptor beta chains from one sample, sequenced in a study of T cells after yellow fever vaccination. TCRdb reanalysed the 5' RACE reads using MiXCR and keeps one entry per CDR3 protein. The sample records under 300,000 distinct CDR3 sequences, 6.9% being singletons. The sequencing used CD4+ T cells sorted from PBMCs, collected 15 days after the yellow fever booster vaccination. The origin of the receptors is a man aged 30-40 years who received the YFV17D yellow fever vaccine. Both conserved end residues are part of each CDR3. A D gene is named only where the DNA matches it firmly. Some rows mark clone size as missing; the rest say once, few, many or name a class of expanded clone.

D gene	clone size	J gene	V gene	CDR3 DNA	CDR3 protein
-	few	TRBJ2-7	TRBV20-1	TGCAGTGCCCATAATAAATACGAGCAGTACTTC	CSAHNKYEQYF
TRBD2	-	TRBJ2-1	TRBV5-3	TGTGCCAGCAGCCCACGCCCTAGCGGGAGGGCCGATGAGCAGTTCTTC	CASSPRPSGRADEQFF
TRBD1	few	TRBJ1-5	TRBV10-3	TGTGCCATCAGTGAGTCCGGGACAGGGGCTAGTCAGCCCCAGCATTTT	CAISESGTGASQPQHF
TRBD1	-	TRBJ2-7	TRBV4-3	TGCGCCAGCAGCCTAAAGTTACAGGGGGTCTCCTCCTACGAGCAGTACTTC	CASSLKLQGVSSYEQYF
-	few	TRBJ2-7	TRBV7-2	TGTGCCAGCAGCTTAGAAAGTGGGAGCGAGCAGTACTTC	CASSLESGSEQYF
-	few	TRBJ2-3	TRBV9	TGTGCCAGCAGCCCGACTGGGCGAGGCACAGATACGCAGTATTTT	CASSPTGRGTDTQYF
TRBD2	-	TRBJ2-1	TRBV5-6	TGTGCCAGGGGCCCCAAGCTCCCCAGCGGGAGTTTTAATGAGCAGTTCTTC	CARGPKLPSGSFNEQFF
-	many	TRBJ2-7	TRBV6-2/TRBV6-3	TGTGCCAGCACCAAGGGTTACGAGCAGTACTTC	CASTKGYEQYF
TRBD2	few	TRBJ2-7	TRBV2	TGTGCCAGCAGTCCCGGTTCTTCGCGGGAGGTGCAGTACTTC	CASSPGSSREVQYF
TRBD2	many	TRBJ2-5	TRBV29-1	TGCAGCCTTAGGGAGGGGCGAGAGACCCAGTACTTC	CSLREGRETQYF
-	many	TRBJ2-3	TRBV15	TGTGCCACCAGCCCGTCCGCAGATACGCAGTATTTT	CATSPSADTQYF
-	few	TRBJ2-5	TRBV5-1	TGCGCCAGCAGCTTAGGGGGGGAAGCCCAGTACTTC	CASSLGGEAQYF
-	-	TRBJ2-1	TRBV5-1	TGCGCCAGCAGCTTGGACCCAAATGAGCAGTTCTTC	CASSLDPNEQFF
TRBD1	many	TRBJ1-1	TRBV3-1	TGTGCCAGCAGCCAAGGGACAGGTTCGAACACTGAAGCTTTCTTT	CASSQGTGSNTEAFF
-	many	TRBJ2-3	TRBV20-1	TGCAGTGCTAGAGTCCCGGGGTTCACAGATACGCAGTATTTT	CSARVPGFTDTQYF